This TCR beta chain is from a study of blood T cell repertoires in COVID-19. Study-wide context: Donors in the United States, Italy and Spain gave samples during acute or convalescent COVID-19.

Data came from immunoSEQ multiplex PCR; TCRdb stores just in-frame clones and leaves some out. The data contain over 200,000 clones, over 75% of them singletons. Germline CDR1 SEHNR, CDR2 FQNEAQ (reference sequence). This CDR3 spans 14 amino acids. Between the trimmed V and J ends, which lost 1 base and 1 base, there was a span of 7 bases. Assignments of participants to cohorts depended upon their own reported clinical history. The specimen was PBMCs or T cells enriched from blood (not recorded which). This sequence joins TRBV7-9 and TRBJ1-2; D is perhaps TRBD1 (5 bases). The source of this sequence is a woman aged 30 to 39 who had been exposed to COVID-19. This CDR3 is CASSLVGGNYGYTF. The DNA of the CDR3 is TGTGCCAGCAGCTTAGTCGGGGGTAACTATGGCTACACCTTC.